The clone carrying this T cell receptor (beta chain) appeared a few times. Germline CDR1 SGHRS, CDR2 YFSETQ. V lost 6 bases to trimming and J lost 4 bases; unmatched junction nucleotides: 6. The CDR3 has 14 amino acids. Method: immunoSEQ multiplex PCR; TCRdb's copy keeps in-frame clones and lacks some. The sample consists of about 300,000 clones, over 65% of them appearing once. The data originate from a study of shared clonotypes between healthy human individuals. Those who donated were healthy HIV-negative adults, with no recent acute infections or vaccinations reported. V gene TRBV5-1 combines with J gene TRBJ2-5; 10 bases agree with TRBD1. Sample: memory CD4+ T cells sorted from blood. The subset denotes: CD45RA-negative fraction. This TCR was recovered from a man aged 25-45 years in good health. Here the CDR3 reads CASTQTGGVETQYF. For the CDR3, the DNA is TGCGCCAGCACACAGACAGGGGGCGTAGAGACCCAGTACTTC.